One TCR beta chain is described in this entry. The entry originates in a study of shared clonotypes between healthy human individuals. Data came from immunoSEQ multiplex PCR; TCRdb stores just in-frame clones and leaves some out. The sample contains around 990,000 clones, about 80% of which appear only once. The V gene lost 3 bases and the J gene lost 2 bases, with 17 bases spanning the gap. The CDR3 spans 16 residues. CDR1 and CDR2 (germline): SGHVS, FNYEAQ. Sequences were obtained from memory CD4+ T cells from PBMCs. Described subset: CD45RA-negative fraction. The receptor was derived from a man aged 18 to 30 in good health. Some clones in this sample may be carry-over from other donors' samples. The V gene is TRBV7-6, the J gene TRBJ2-7, with D maybe TRBD1 (8 bases). As DNA, the CDR3 is TGTGCCAGCAGCTTGGGGGGGGCGACAGGGGCCTACGAGCAGTACTTC. Its translation: CASSLGGATGAYEQYF.